This TCR beta chain emerged from a study of T cell repertoires in cytomegalovirus infection. Each CDR3 protein is one row after TCRdb ran MiXCR on the reads. The sample has nearly 700,000 distinct CDR3 sequences; 30% to 40% are singletons. Study-level results: In two of eight donors, the top clonotype was HLA-C-restricted CMV-specific.

The V end was cut by 2 bases, the J end by 4 bases, with 17 bases between. This CDR3 spans 16 amino acids. CDR1 MDHEN and CDR2 SYDVKM come from the germline V gene. The sample holds a few counts of this clonotype. Its specificity is not known. The V and J genes are TRBV28 and TRBJ1-1; no clear D. This sequence originates from a human donor in good health (CMV status not recorded). Some clones in this sample may be carry-over from other donors' samples. This material consisted of cultured PBMCs, taken from culture after CMV antigen stimulation. The CDR3 DNA reads as TGTGCCAGCAGTTTACGTGGGGAGGCAGCTAGCACTGAAGCTTTCTTT. It translates to CASSLRGEAASTEAFF.